This TCR beta chain emerged from a study of T cells in Graves' hyperthyroidism and ophthalmopathy (dated by TCRdb to between 2018 and 2021). For the wider study: Peripheral blood was sampled at the time of initial diagnosis, prior to any treatment. The 85 to 100 discovery patients were randomly split 7:3 into training and test sets. Following sampling, methimazole starting at 30 mg daily was given to hyperthyroidism patients, and high-dose intravenous methylprednisolone was given to ophthalmopathy patients. The paper reports TCR Vbeta CDR3 sequencing of approximately 140 peripheral blood samples: under 45 ophthalmopathy, under 80 hyperthyroidism and some 17 progressor patients. To identify TCR V-J signatures that set the groups apart, the researchers used a discovery cohort of more than 95 patients, made up of 43 with Graves' ophthalmopathy and 57 with stable Graves' hyperthyroidism. In addition, the study compared T-cell repertoires in thyroid tissue and in blood from a handful of Graves' hyperthyroidism patients. An independent validation cohort of about 19 hyperthyroidism patients and about 15 patients who later progressed to ophthalmopathy tested prospective prediction of ophthalmopathy.

Graves' hyperthyroidism was defined as stable when no progression to ophthalmopathy occurred over 18 months of follow-up. The hyperthyroidism patients were between 18 and 65 years old and newly diagnosed, with a disease duration of less than 2 months. The study excluded patients with uncontrolled infections, other autoimmune diseases, pregnancy or lactation. Diagnoses relied on clinical symptoms, serum thyroxine and TRAb, thyroid ultrasound and orbital computed tomography. Ficoll-Paque density gradient centrifugation was used to isolate PBMCs from around 10 ml of fresh peripheral blood. Total RNA was extracted using Trizol reagent, and RNA quality was assessed on an Agilent 2100 Bioanalyzer. Measured from the cysteine to the phenylalanine, the CDR3 is 15 residues long. CDR3 DNA only is kept here, 45 bases in frame from base 1. The germline V gene (reference sequence) gives CDR1 as SEHNR and CDR2 as FQNEAQ.

The investigation overall reported the following: A model built on a 13 V-J signature distinguished ophthalmopathy from stable hyperthyroidism, reaching over 85% sensitivity and about 81% specificity in cross-validation and 80%/75% in testing. During validation, the model predicted progression to ophthalmopathy a median of around six months ahead of onset, with approximately 71% sensitivity and around 73% specificity. Most expanded thyroid clonotypes (frequency above 0.001) were also found in blood, which suggests that blood repertoires may mirror thyroid immune responses. No statistical method was used to set the sample size in advance, and investigators knew the group allocation.

The TCR beta CDR3 regions were amplified from RNA transcripts. For the first round of RT-PCR on the TCR CDR3, the HTBI primer set was used together with the Qiagen OneStep RT-PCR kit. The libraries were constructed in a second round of multiplex PCR and then size-selected and purified. The libraries were sequenced on an Illumina HiSeq2000 using paired-end 100 bp reads. The authors' pipeline ran thus. SOAPnuke was used to process the raw data, with reads discarded if the reads contained adapters or uncalled bases, had a mean Phred below 15, or lacked an exact constant-primer or identifier match. COPE v1.2.5 was used to merge high-quality paired reads, and clonotypes were defined as unique nucleotide sequences. MiTCR v1.1 was used to align the clonotypes against IMGT TRBV, TRBD and TRBJ reference segments. Only V-J combinations with frequency above 0.0001, covering approximately 99% of repertoires, were analysed. A TCS score was defined as the ratio of F50 (clonal expansion) to E x V (chaos), with BLOSUM62-based TCRdist applied between CDR3 peptides within each V-J. Welch's t-statistics and random forest reduced roughly 540 V-J features to roughly 13, which were used in a naive Bayes classifier (R e1071). In TCRdb, the public reads were trimmed at Q25 with fastp and aligned with MiXCR, with productive beta chains retained. Entries that share a CDR3 protein sequence are merged under the most common genes and DNA. It is TCRdb's table, rather than the study itself, that gives the V and J calls and clone size. The sample includes roughly 700,000 distinct CDR3 sequences, with around 15% observed a single time. The biggest ten clones account for 10% to 13% of the sample.

With respect to this clonotype: No antigen is known for it. The junction differs from germline at one of its ends, possibly a read error.

The clonotype was recovered from a woman between 18 and 29 years old with Graves' hyperthyroidism. The receptor chain draws on TRBV7-9 and TRBJ1-4; no D gene can be assigned with confidence. Material for sequencing was blood. For the CDR3, the sequence is CASSLARTQNEKLFF. The sequenced DNA is TGTGCCAGCAGCCTAGCAAGGACCCAGAATGAAAAACTGTTTTTT. The CDR3 plus the reference TRBV7-9 and TRBJ1-4 genes for the other parts give the full variable domain: DTGVSQNPRHKITKRGQNVTFRCDPISEHNRLYWYRQTLGQGPEFLTYFQNEAQLEKSRLLSDRFSAERPKGSFSTLEIQRTEQGDSAMYLCASSLARTQNEKLFFGSGTQLSVL.